The rows below give T cell receptor beta chains drawn from one sample of a study of T-cell memory formation after mild COVID-19. TCRdb passed the 5' RACE reads through MiXCR, listing each CDR3 protein once. The data hold 550,000 to 600,000 distinct CDR3 sequences, with 20% to 25% observed a single time. Specimen: PBMCs or a T cell subset sorted from them (not recorded which). The origin of the receptors is an adult woman who had mild COVID-19 (a few samples of this study predate the infection). Cell type and time point are not known. The CDR3 runs from the conserved cysteine through the conserved F or W. Rows may omit the clone size; those that give it use once, few, many or a size class.

clone size: few; J gene: TRBJ2-7; V gene: TRBV5-1; CDR3 length: 15; CDR3 protein: CASSLVGQSNYEQYF
clone size: .; J gene: TRBJ2-7; V gene: TRBV13; CDR3 length: 14; CDR3 protein: CASSLSGERYEQYF
clone size: many; J gene: TRBJ1-1; V gene: TRBV12-3/TRBV12-4; CDR3 length: 14; CDR3 protein: CASSWDSLNTEAFF
clone size: .; J gene: TRBJ1-2; V gene: TRBV30; CDR3 length: 14; CDR3 protein: CAWSQGQGDYGYTF
clone size: .; J gene: TRBJ2-3; V gene: TRBV3-1; CDR3 length: 16; CDR3 protein: CASSTRDRGRPDTQYF
clone size: few; J gene: TRBJ1-5; V gene: TRBV12-5; CDR3 length: 13; CDR3 protein: CASGGTGGQPQHF
clone size: .; J gene: TRBJ2-7; V gene: TRBV6-2/TRBV6-3; CDR3 length: 15; CDR3 protein: CASSYATGGPYEQYF
clone size: .; J gene: TRBJ2-7; V gene: TRBV9; CDR3 length: 14; CDR3 protein: CASSVGGGAGEQYF
clone size: .; J gene: TRBJ2-7; V gene: TRBV6-1; CDR3 length: 17; CDR3 protein: CASSEPFRTGRAYEQYF
clone size: .; J gene: TRBJ1-2; V gene: TRBV9; CDR3 length: 13; CDR3 protein: CASSVGQLDGYTF
clone size: few; J gene: TRBJ2-1; V gene: TRBV6-5; CDR3 length: 15; CDR3 protein: CASSYSMGTLNEQFF
clone size: few; J gene: TRBJ2-3; V gene: TRBV12-3/TRBV12-4; CDR3 length: 15; CDR3 protein: CASSGLAVKTDTQYF
clone size: few; J gene: TRBJ2-1; V gene: TRBV10-3; CDR3 length: 15; CDR3 protein: CAISESPSSYNEQFF
clone size: many; J gene: TRBJ2-2; V gene: TRBV11-1; CDR3 length: 15; CDR3 protein: CASSLGTANTGELFF
clone size: .; J gene: TRBJ1-4; V gene: TRBV12-3/TRBV12-4; CDR3 length: 11; CDR3 protein: CASRVDEKLFF
clone size: .; J gene: TRBJ2-5; V gene: TRBV7-8; CDR3 length: 17; CDR3 protein: CASSLSGLAGAGGTQYF
clone size: many; J gene: TRBJ2-5; V gene: TRBV9; CDR3 length: 14; CDR3 protein: CASSVGVQQETQYF
clone size: few; J gene: TRBJ2-2; V gene: TRBV6-1; CDR3 length: 15; CDR3 protein: CASSLPTGPTGELFF
clone size: few; J gene: TRBJ1-2; V gene: TRBV7-2; CDR3 length: 14; CDR3 protein: CASSLGGQVAGYTF
clone size: .; J gene: TRBJ2-7; V gene: TRBV7-9; CDR3 length: 16; CDR3 protein: CASSTDRVLLHVGQYF
clone size: .; J gene: TRBJ2-7; V gene: TRBV29-1; CDR3 length: 14; CDR3 protein: CSVGRRGEGDEQYF
clone size: few; J gene: TRBJ2-1; V gene: TRBV3-1; CDR3 length: 9; CDR3 protein: CASSQDKFF
clone size: few; J gene: TRBJ2-1; V gene: TRBV7-3; CDR3 length: 16; CDR3 protein: CASSLLGGRIDNEQFF
clone size: few; J gene: TRBJ2-7; V gene: TRBV5-6; CDR3 length: 15; CDR3 protein: CASSYKRGRGYEQYF
clone size: .; J gene: TRBJ2-7; V gene: TRBV5-1; CDR3 length: 15; CDR3 protein: CASSSLFGGSYEQYF
clone size: .; J gene: TRBJ2-7; V gene: TRBV4-3; CDR3 length: 15; CDR3 protein: CASSQETGDRGEQYF